This TCR beta chain originates from a study of PD-1 blockade in classical Hodgkin lymphoma. The method was immunoSEQ multiplex PCR; TCRdb's version includes in-frame clones alone and lacks a portion of them. The sample contains roughly 150,000 clones, approximately 80% of which appear only once. Details on this clone: The junction does not match germline at one end; this may be a read error.

Per the germline V gene, CDR1 is KGHSH and CDR2 is LQKENI. The CDR3 contains 13 residues. Every single patient, without exception, relapsed after autologous stem cell transplantation, and brentuximab vedotin exposure varied. This receptor was identified in a human donor with classical Hodgkin lymphoma. The sample in question was peripheral blood mononuclear cells (PBMCs), obtained before the second cycle of nivolumab. The J gene is TRBJ1-2, the V gene TRBV18; no clear D gene. The CDR3 is CTSSPDGVYGYTF. The CDR3 DNA follows: TGTACCAGCTCACCAGACGGAGTCTATGGCTACACCTTC.